What follows is one T cell receptor beta chain and its context. Antigen: not known. A single base separates this from a much larger clone, so it may be a read error. Libraries were made from TCR beta cDNA, and they carried unique molecular identifiers. Starting from roughly 1 to 10 million T cells, the study yielded roughly 0.5 million cDNA molecules. One entry per CDR3 protein, called by TCRdb with MiXCR from the PCR reads. The profile shows about 190,000 distinct CDR3 sequences, 25% to 35% of them singletons. CDR3 length: 14 residues. The data originate from a study of post-analysis software for immune sequencing data. Looking at the study overall: Disease courses included relapsing-remitting, secondary progressive and progressive-relapsing multiple sclerosis. Broader study findings: Compared against controls, patients with multiple sclerosis displayed significantly lower normalized Chao1 diversity. The five TRBV segments detected at higher frequency in patients than in controls included TRBV5-6, TRBV5-1 and TRBV20-1.

J is TRBJ2-7 and V is TRBV12-3 or TRBV12-4; no clear D. This clonotype was obtained from a girl aged 2-17 years with multiple sclerosis. Sequencing used blood. The CDR3 loop is CAGSPSAPSNEQYF. In DNA, the CDR3 is TGTGCCGGCAGTCCGTCGGCCCCTTCCAACGAGCAGTACTTC.